The clone carrying this TCR beta chain was counted a few times. Its antigen is currently unknown. This sample is drawn from a study of blood T cells in healthy people across ages. Overall study results and limits: The study found TCR beta diversity correlated strongly with naive T cell percentage. Aged donors had fewer naive CD4+ cells and lower diversity than long-lived donors.

The CDR3 is 15 amino acids. V was cut by 4 bases and J by 0 bases, with 14 bases left in between. CDR1 and CDR2 from the germline V gene are SGHRS and YFSETQ. Through a sample-barcoded 5' primer and a J-beta primer mix, a second PCR was run for about 6 to 11 cycles. Every cDNA molecule bore a tag from a template-switch adaptor containing 12 random nucleotides. From the 5' RACE reads, TCRdb called clonotypes with MiXCR, one entry per CDR3 protein. The sample includes around 750,000 distinct CDR3 sequences, about 53% seen only once; the top ten take 40% to 50%. This TCR derives from a man at least 80 years old in good health. The J gene is TRBJ2-7, the V gene TRBV5-1; D possibly matches TRBD1 or TRBD2 (5 bases each). The specimen was blood. This CDR3 reads CASSESGTPSYEQYF. As DNA, the CDR3 is TGCGCCAGCAGCGAATCCGGGACCCCCTCCTACGAGCAGTACTTC.